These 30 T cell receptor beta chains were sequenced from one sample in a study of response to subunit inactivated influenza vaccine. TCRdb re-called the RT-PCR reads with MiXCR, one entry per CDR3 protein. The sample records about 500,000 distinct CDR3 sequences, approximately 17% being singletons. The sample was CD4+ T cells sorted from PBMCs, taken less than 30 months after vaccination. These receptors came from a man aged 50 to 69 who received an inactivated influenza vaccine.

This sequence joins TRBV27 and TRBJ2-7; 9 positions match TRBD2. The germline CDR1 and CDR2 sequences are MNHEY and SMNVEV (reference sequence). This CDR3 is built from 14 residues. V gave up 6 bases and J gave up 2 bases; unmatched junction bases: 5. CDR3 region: CASRKAGGTYEQYF. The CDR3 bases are TGTGCCAGCAGAAAAGCGGGGGGAACCTACGAGCAGTACTTC.

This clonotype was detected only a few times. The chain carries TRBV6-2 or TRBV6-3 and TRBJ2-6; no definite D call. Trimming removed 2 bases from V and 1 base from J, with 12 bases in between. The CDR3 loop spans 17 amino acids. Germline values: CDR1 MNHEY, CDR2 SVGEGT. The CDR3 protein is CASSYVLGISGANVLTF. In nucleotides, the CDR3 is TGTGCCAGCAGTTACGTCCTAGGTATATCTGGGGCCAACGTCCTGACTTTC.

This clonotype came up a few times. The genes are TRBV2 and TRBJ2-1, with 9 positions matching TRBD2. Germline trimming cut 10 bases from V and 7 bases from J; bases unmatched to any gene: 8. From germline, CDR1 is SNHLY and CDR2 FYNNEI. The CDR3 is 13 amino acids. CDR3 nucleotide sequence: TGTGCCACCAAAGCGGGGGGTGGGAATGAGCAGTTCTTC. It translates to CATKAGGGNEQFF. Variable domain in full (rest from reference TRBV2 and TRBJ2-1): EPEVTQTPSHQVTQMGQEVILRCVPISNHLYFYWYRQILGQKVEFLVSFYNNEISEKSEIFDDQFSVERPDGSNFTLKIRSTKLEDSAMYFCATKAGGGNEQFFGPGTRLTVL.

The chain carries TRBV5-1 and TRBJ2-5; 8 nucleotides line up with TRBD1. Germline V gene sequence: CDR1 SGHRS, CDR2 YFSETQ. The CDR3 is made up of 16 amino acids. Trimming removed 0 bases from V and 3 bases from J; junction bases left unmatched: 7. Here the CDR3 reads CASSLGPTGDEETQYF. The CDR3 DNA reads TGCGCCAGCAGCTTGGGTCCGACAGGGGATGAAGAGACCCAGTACTTC.

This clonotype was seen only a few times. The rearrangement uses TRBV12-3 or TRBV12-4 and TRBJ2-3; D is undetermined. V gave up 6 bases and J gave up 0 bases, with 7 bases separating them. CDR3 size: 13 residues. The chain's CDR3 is CASRKTSTDTQYF. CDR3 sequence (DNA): TGTGCCAGCAGAAAAACTAGCACAGATACGCAGTATTTT.

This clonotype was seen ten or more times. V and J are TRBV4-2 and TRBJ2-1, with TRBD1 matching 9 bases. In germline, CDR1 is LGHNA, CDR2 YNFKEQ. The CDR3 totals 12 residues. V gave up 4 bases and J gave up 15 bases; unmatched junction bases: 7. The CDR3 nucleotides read TGTGCCAGCAGCCTTGGGACAGGGAGTCCGTTCTTC. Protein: CASSLGTGSPFF.

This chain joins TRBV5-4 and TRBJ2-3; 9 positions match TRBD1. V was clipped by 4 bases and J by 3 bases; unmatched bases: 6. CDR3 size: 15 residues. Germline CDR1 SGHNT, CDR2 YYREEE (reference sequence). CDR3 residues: CASSARDRVTDTQYF. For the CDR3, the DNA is TGTGCCAGCAGCGCCCGGGACAGGGTGACAGATACGCAGTATTTT. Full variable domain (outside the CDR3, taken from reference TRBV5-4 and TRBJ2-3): ETGVTQSPTHLIKTRGQQVTLRCSSQSGHNTVSWYQQALGQGPQFIFQYYREEENGRGNFPPRFSGLQFPNYSSELNVNALELDDSALYLCASSARDRVTDTQYFGPGTRLTVL.

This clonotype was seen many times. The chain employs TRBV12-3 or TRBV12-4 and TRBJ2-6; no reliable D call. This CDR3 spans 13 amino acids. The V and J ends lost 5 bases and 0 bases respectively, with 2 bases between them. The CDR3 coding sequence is TGTGCCAGCAGTCGCTCTGGGGCCAACGTCCTGACTTTC. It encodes CASSRSGANVLTF.

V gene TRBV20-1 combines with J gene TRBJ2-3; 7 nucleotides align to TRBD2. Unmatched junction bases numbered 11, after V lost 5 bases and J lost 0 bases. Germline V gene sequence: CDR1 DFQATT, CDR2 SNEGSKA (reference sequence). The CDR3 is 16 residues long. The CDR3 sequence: CSASPSSGFSTDTQYF. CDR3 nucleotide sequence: TGCAGTGCTTCCCCGAGTAGCGGGTTCAGCACAGATACGCAGTATTTT.

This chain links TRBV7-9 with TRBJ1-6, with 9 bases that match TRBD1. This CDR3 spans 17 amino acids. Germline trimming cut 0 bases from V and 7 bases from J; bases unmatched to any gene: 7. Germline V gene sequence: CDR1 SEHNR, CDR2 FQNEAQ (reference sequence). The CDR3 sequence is CASSLALGTGSNSPLHF. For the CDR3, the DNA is TGTGCCAGCAGCTTAGCCCTCGGGACAGGGTCAAATTCACCCCTCCACTTT.

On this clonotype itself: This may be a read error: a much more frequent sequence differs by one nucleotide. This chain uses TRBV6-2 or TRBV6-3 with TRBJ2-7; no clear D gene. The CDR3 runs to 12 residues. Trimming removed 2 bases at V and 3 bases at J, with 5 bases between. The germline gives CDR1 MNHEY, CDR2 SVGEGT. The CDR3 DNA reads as TGTGCCAGCAGTTACGGGAACTACGAGCAGTACTTC. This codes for CASSYGNYEQYF.

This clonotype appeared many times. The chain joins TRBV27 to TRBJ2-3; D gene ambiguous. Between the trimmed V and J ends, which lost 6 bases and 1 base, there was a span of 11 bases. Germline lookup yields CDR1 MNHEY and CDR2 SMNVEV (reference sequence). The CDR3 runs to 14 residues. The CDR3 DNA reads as TGTGCCAGCAGGGGTACTCCTGGCACAGATACGCAGTATTTT. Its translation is CASRGTPGTDTQYF.

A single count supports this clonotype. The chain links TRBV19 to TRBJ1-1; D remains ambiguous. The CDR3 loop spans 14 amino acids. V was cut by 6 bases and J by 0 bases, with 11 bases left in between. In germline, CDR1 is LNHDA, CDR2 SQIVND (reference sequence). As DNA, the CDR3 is TGTGCCAGTAGGTTCACAGCCATGAACACTGAAGCTTTCTTT. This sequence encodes CASRFTAMNTEAFF. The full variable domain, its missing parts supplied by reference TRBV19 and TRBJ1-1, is DGGITQSPKYLFRKEGQNVTLSCEQNLNHDAMYWYRQDPGQGLRLIYYSQIVNDFQKGDIAEGYSVSREKKESFPLTVTSAQKNPTAFYLCASRFTAMNTEAFFGQGTRLTVV.

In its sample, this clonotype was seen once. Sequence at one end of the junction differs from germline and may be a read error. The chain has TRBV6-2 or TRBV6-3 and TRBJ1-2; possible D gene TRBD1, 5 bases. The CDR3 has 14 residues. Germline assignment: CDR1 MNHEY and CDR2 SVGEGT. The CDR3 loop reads CASSGSGTGYGYAF. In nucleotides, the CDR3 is TGTGCCAGCAGTGGATCCGGGACGGGCTATGGCTACGCCTTC.

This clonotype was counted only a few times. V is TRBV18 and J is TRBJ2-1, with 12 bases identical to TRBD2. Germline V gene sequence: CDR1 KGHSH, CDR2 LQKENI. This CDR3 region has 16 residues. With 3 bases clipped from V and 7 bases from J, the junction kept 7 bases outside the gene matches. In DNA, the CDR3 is TGTGCCAGCTCACCGGCTAGCGGGAGGGATGATAATGAGCAGTTCTTC. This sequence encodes CASSPASGRDDNEQFF.

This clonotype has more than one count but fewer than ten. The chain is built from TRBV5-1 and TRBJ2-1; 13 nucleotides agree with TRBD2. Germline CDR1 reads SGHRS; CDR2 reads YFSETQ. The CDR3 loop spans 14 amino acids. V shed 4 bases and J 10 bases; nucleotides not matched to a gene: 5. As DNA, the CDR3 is TGCGCCAGCAGCCATGGGACTAGCGGGGACGAGCAGTTCTTC. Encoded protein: CASSHGTSGDEQFF.

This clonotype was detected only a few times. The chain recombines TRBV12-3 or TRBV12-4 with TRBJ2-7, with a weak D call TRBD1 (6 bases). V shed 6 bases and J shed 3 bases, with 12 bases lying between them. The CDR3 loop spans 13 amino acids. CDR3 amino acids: CASSKTGSYEQYF. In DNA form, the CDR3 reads TGTGCCAGCAGCAAAACAGGGAGCTACGAGCAGTACTTC.

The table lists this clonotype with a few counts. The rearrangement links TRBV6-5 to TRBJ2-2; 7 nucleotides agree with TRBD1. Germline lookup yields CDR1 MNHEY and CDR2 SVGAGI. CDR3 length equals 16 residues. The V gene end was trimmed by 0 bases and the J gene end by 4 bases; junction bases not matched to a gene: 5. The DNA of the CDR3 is TGTGCCAGCAGTTACTCAGGGGGCGCGGGCACCGGGGAGCTGTTTTTT. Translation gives CASSYSGGAGTGELFF.

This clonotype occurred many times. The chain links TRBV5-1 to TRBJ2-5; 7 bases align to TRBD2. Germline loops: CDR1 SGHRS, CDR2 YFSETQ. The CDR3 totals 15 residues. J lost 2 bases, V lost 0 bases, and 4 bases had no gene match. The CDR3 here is CASSLVSGSQETQYF. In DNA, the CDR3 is TGCGCCAGCAGCTTGGTTAGCGGGTCTCAAGAGACCCAGTACTTC.

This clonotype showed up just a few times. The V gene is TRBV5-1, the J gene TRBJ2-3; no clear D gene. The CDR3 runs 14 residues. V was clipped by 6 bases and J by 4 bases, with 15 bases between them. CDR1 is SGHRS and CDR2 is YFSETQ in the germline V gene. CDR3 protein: CASTSGQVADTQYF. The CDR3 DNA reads TGCGCCAGCACCTCCGGCCAGGTGGCAGATACGCAGTATTTT.

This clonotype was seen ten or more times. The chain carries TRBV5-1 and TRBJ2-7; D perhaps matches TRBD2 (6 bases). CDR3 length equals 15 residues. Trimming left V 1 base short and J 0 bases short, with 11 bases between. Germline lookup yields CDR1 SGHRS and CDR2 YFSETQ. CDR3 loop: CASSLSGLSSYEQYF. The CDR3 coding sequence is TGCGCCAGCAGCTTGAGCGGGCTTAGCTCCTACGAGCAGTACTTC.

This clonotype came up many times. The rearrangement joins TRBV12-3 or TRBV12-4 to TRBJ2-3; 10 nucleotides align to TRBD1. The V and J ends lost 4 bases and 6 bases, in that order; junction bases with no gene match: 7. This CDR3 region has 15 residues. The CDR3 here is CASSSGQGSYDTQYF. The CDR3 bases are TGTGCCAGCAGTTCGGGACAGGGGTCCTACGATACGCAGTATTTT.

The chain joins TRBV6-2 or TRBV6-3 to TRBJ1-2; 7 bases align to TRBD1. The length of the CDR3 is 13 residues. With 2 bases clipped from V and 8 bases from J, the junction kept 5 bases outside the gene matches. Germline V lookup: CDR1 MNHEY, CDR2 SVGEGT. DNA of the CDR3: TGTGCCAGCAGTTACCGGGACAGACGAGGCTACACCTTC. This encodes CASSYRDRRGYTF.

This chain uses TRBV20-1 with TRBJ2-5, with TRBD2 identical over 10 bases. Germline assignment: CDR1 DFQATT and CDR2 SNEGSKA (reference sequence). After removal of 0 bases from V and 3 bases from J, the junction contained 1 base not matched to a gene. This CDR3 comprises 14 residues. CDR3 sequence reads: CSARDSGRKETQYF. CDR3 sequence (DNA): TGCAGTGCTAGAGATAGCGGGAGGAAAGAGACCCAGTACTTC.

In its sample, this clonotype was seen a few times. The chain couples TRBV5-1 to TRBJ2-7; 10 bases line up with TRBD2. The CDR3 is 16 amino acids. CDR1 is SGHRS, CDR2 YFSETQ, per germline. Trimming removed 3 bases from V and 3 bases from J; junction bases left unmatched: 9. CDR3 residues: CASSWTRTSGNYEQYF. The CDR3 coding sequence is TGCGCCAGCAGCTGGACAAGGACTAGCGGAAACTACGAGCAGTACTTC.

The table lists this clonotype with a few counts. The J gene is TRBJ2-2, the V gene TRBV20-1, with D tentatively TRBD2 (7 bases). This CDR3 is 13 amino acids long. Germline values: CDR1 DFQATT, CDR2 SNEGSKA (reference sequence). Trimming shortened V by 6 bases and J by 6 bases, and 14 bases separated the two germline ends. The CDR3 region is CSAHGGASGELFF. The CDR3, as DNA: TGCAGTGCCCATGGGGGGGCGTCCGGGGAGCTGTTTTTT.

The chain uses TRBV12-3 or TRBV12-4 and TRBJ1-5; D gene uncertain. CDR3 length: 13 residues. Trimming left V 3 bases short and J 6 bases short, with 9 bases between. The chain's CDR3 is CASSFGSGQPQHF. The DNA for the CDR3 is TGTGCCAGCAGTTTTGGGTCTGGTCAGCCCCAGCATTTT.

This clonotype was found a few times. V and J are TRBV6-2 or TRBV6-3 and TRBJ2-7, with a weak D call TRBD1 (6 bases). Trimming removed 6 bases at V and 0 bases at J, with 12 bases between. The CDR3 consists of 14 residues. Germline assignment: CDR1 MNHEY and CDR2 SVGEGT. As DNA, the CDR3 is TGTGCCAGCAGAAAGGACAGAATCTCCTACGAGCAGTACTTC. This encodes CASRKDRISYEQYF.

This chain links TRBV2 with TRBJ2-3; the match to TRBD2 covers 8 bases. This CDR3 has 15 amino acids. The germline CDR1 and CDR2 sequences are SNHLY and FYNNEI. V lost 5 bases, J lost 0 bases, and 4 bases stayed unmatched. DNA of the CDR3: TGTGCCAGCAGTAGAGCGGGGGCAAGCACAGATACGCAGTATTTT. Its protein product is CASSRAGASTDTQYF.

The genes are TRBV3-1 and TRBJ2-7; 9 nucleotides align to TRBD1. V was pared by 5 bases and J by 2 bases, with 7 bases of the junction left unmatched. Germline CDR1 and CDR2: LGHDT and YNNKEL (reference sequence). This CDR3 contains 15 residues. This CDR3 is CASSGPGTGTYEQYF. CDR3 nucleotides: TGTGCCAGCAGCGGTCCTGGGACAGGGACCTACGAGCAGTACTTC.